Each of the 31 T cell receptor beta chains below was sequenced from the same sample in a study of T cells in Graves' hyperthyroidism and ophthalmopathy. The TCR beta CDR3 regions underwent amplification using RNA transcripts as the source. During a first-round RT-PCR of the TCR CDR3, the HTBI primer set was used. MiXCR was run by TCRdb on the multiplex PCR reads, yielding one entry per CDR3 protein. Of roughly 380,000 distinct CDR3 sequences in the sample, approximately 15% were seen once. Sequenced sample: blood. The source is a woman in her late teens or twenties with Graves' hyperthyroidism.

The chain links TRBV28 to TRBJ2-3; 9 positions agree with TRBD2. Germline loops: CDR1 MDHEN, CDR2 SYDVKM. The CDR3 is 15 amino acids. V was pared by 5 bases and J by 5 bases, with 8 bases of the junction left unmatched. CDR3 in DNA: TGTGCCAGCAGTCCACCGGGACTAGCCGTAGATACGCAGTATTTT. Translation: CASSPPGLAVDTQYF.

This chain joins TRBV29-1 and TRBJ1-2; D possibly corresponds to TRBD1 (5 bases). The CDR3 is made up of 13 amino acids. V was cut by 1 base and J by 8 bases, with 14 bases left in between. CDR1 and CDR2 (germline): SQVTM, ANQGSEA. CDR3 in DNA: TGCAGCGTTGAAGCGTGGGGGGATCAAGGCTACACCTTC. It codes for CSVEAWGDQGYTF.

The chain has TRBV5-4 and TRBJ2-3; 10 nucleotides match TRBD2. CDR1 is SGHNT and CDR2 is YYREEE in the germline V gene (reference sequence). The CDR3 contains 16 residues. V was pared by 3 bases and J by 4 bases, with 8 bases of the junction left unmatched. Here the CDR3 reads CASSWASGRSSDTQYF. CDR3 DNA: TGTGCCAGCAGCTGGGCTAGCGGGAGAAGTTCAGATACGCAGTATTTT. The full variable domain, with the rest looked up from reference TRBV5-4 and TRBJ2-3, is ETGVTQSPTHLIKTRGQQVTLRCSSQSGHNTVSWYQQALGQGPQFIFQYYREEENGRGNFPPRFSGLQFPNYSSELNVNALELDDSALYLCASSWASGRSSDTQYFGPGTRLTVL.

V gene TRBV5-1 combines with J gene TRBJ2-1, with TRBD2 identical over 12 bases. The germline V gene encodes CDR1 SGHRS and CDR2 YFSETQ. This CDR3 region has 16 residues. Trimming at V came to 0 bases and at J to 6 bases, leaving 4 bases not matched to a gene. CDR3 region: CASSLVLAGGGNEQFF. The CDR3 DNA sequence: TGCGCCAGCAGCTTGGTCCTAGCGGGAGGGGGCAATGAGCAGTTCTTC.

In its sample, this clonotype was seen many times. V is TRBV6-2 or TRBV6-3 and J is TRBJ1-1, with D unresolved. Deletions cut 4 bases from V and 1 base from J, with 7 bases between. The CDR3 totals 13 residues. Per the germline V gene, CDR1 is MNHEY and CDR2 is SVGEGT. In DNA, the CDR3 is TGTGCCAGCAGTTTTCAGCCGAACACTGAAGCTTTCTTT. Its translation: CASSFQPNTEAFF.

This clonotype was seen repeatedly, ten times or more. The genes are TRBV7-2 and TRBJ2-7, with 7 bases lining up with TRBD1. CDR1 SGHTA and CDR2 FQGNSA come from the germline V gene. V dropped 8 bases and J dropped 3; count of bases not matched to a gene: 10. The length of the CDR3 is 14 residues. DNA for the CDR3: TGTGCCAGCGCGCCCGGGACAGCGAACTACGAGCAGTACTTC. Translating it yields CASAPGTANYEQYF. Drawing the rest from reference TRBV7-2 and TRBJ2-7, the complete variable domain is GAGVSQSPSNKVTEKGKDVELRCDPISGHTALYWYRQSLGQGLEFLIYFQGNSAPDKSGLPSDRFSAERTGGSVSTLTIQRTQQEDSAVYLCASAPGTANYEQYFGPGTRLTVT.

This clonotype came up many times. The rearrangement joins TRBV3-1 to TRBJ2-7, with 8 bases identical to TRBD2. Germline V gene data show CDR1 as LGHDT and CDR2 as YNNKEL (reference sequence). The CDR3 totals 15 residues. The junction had 5 bases not matched to a gene; V was cut back by 1 base and J by 3 bases. The CDR3 is CASSQVAGPLYEQYF. The CDR3 DNA sequence: TGTGCCAGCAGCCAAGTAGCGGGACCCCTCTACGAGCAGTACTTC.

Ten or more counts support this clonotype. V and J are TRBV12-3 or TRBV12-4 and TRBJ2-1, with TRBD2 as a possible D gene (6 bases). The CDR3 runs 15 residues. V was trimmed by 3 bases and J by 0 bases, leaving 9 bases between them. CDR3 amino acids: CASSFPTSSYNEQFF. The DNA for the CDR3 is TGTGCCAGCAGTTTCCCGACTAGCTCCTACAATGAGCAGTTCTTC.

This clonotype occurred many times. The chain links TRBV6-2 or TRBV6-3 to TRBJ1-1, with D perhaps TRBD1 (6 bases). The CDR3 sequence is 15 residues long. V was pared by 6 bases and J by 0 bases, with 14 bases between. CDR1 and CDR2 (germline): MNHEY, SVGEGT. CDR3 nucleotide sequence: TGTGCCAGCAGAAGGGACAACGGGTTGAACACTGAAGCTTTCTTT. Encoded protein: CASRRDNGLNTEAFF.

This clonotype was recorded at least ten times. The V and J genes are TRBV30 and TRBJ2-1; TRBD2 is a possible D gene (5 bases). CDR3 size: 15 residues. The V gene's germline CDR1 is GTSNPN and CDR2 SVGIG (reference sequence). The V gene lost 3 bases and the J gene lost 8 bases, with 20 bases spanning the gap. In DNA, the CDR3 is TGTGCCTGGAGGGCGGCGTGGCAAGCGAGGGATGAGCAGTTCTTC. It codes for CAWRAAWQARDEQFF.

This clonotype has a count of ten or more. This chain uses TRBV12-3 or TRBV12-4 with TRBJ2-3, with 7 bases aligning to TRBD2. The CDR3 has 15 residues. V lost 7 bases to trimming and J lost 0 bases; unmatched junction nucleotides: 7. CDR3 nucleotide sequence: TGTGCCAGCACCCAACTAGCGCCTAGCACAGATACGCAGTATTTT. Translation: CASTQLAPSTDTQYF.

The rearrangement joins TRBV7-3 to TRBJ1-3; no definite D call. Looked up from germline, CDR1 is SGHTA and CDR2 is FQGTGA. The CDR3 is 15 residues long. V lost 5 bases and J lost 0, with 11 bases in between. CDR3 bases: TGTGCCAGCAGCCCAAGCGGGGTCTCTGGAAACACCATATATTTT. It codes for CASSPSGVSGNTIYF.

This clonotype was observed many times. The gene calls are TRBV6-1 and TRBJ2-5; 9 nucleotides line up with TRBD2. Per germline, CDR1 MNHNS and CDR2 SASEGT. V was clipped by 6 bases and J by 5 bases; unmatched bases: 7. This CDR3 comprises 14 residues. Here the CDR3 reads CASRELAGGETQYF. The CDR3, as DNA: TGTGCCAGCAGGGAACTAGCGGGTGGCGAGACCCAGTACTTC.

This clonotype was seen at least ten times. The chain has TRBV19 and TRBJ2-3, with D possibly being TRBD2 (6 bases). CDR3 length: 14 residues. Germline V gene sequence: CDR1 LNHDA, CDR2 SQIVND (reference sequence). V was cut by 10 bases and J by 0 bases, with 14 bases left in between. Written as DNA, the CDR3 is TGTGCCACCTCCCCGGGGAGGAGCACAGATACGCAGTATTTT. Residues: CATSPGRSTDTQYF.

This clonotype was picked up a small number of times. V usage is TRBV4-3 and J usage is TRBJ2-5; 10 bases match TRBD2. The trim removed 5 bases at V and 0 bases at J, leaving 3 bases unmatched. CDR3 size: 15 residues. Germline V gene data show CDR1 as LGHNA and CDR2 as YSLEER. CDR3 protein: CASSSGLAYQETQYF. The CDR3 DNA reads TGCGCCAGCAGCTCGGGACTAGCGTACCAAGAGACCCAGTACTTC.

This clonotype was recorded many times. V usage is TRBV5-1 and J usage is TRBJ2-7, with 7 bases fitting TRBD2. The V gene end was trimmed by 4 bases and the J gene end by 4 bases; junction bases not matched to a gene: 8. This CDR3 has 14 residues. Germline values: CDR1 SGHRS, CDR2 YFSETQ. The CDR3 nucleotides are TGCGCCAGCAGCACAGGACTAGGAGATTACGAGCAGTACTTC. It specifies CASSTGLGDYEQYF.

This clonotype occurred many times. This chain connects TRBV7-3 to TRBJ2-3; TRBD2 aligns across 9 bases. The CDR3 is 16 residues long. CDR1 and CDR2 from the germline V gene are SGHTA and FQGTGA. V was clipped by 0 bases and J by 4 bases; unmatched bases: 5. The CDR3 loop is CASSLTSGSGADTQYF. CDR3 DNA sequence: TGTGCCAGCAGCTTAACTAGCGGGAGTGGGGCAGATACGCAGTATTTT.

This clonotype occurred once. The chain has TRBV20-1 and TRBJ2-1, with 10 bases that match TRBD2. The CDR3 has 15 amino acids. Trimming removed 1 base from V and 10 bases from J; junction bases left unmatched: 10. Per the germline V gene, CDR1 is DFQATT and CDR2 is SNEGSKA (reference sequence). The CDR3 loop reads CSARGRAGGPKEQFF. CDR3 bases: TGCAGTGCTAGAGGTAGAGCGGGAGGGCCAAAGGAGCAGTTCTTC.

The rearrangement uses TRBV4-2 and TRBJ1-1; TRBD1 is a possible D gene (6 bases). This CDR3 comprises 14 residues. V lost 4 bases and J 1 base, leaving 10 bases between the germline ends. The germline gives CDR1 LGHNA, CDR2 YNFKEQ. The CDR3 spells CASSPGDWNTEAFF. As DNA, the CDR3 is TGTGCCAGCAGCCCAGGGGACTGGAACACTGAAGCTTTCTTT.

Points on this clonotype: This may arise from a read error, as a much more abundant clone is one base away. This chain links TRBV27 with TRBJ1-2; D is unresolved. Germline lookup yields CDR1 MNHEY and CDR2 SMNVEV (reference sequence). CDR3 size: 13 residues. The CDR3, as DNA: TGTGTCAGCAGTACCAGGCCTAACTATGGCTACACCTTC. Protein: CVSSTRPNYGYTF.

The CDR3 coding sequence is TGCGCCAGCAGCCAGAGGGACAGGGGAGGATACGAGCAGTACTTC. Translating gives CASSQRDRGGYEQYF. The chain has TRBV4-1 and TRBJ2-7; 10 bases align to TRBD1. From germline, CDR1 is MGHRA and CDR2 YSYEKL. The length of the CDR3 is 15 residues. The junction had 6 bases not matched to a gene; V was cut back by 3 bases and J by 4 bases.

This clonotype has ten or more counts. The chain employs TRBV5-1 and TRBJ2-1, with D maybe TRBD2 (6 bases). V lost 4 bases and J lost 6, with 11 bases in between. Germline lookup yields CDR1 SGHRS and CDR2 YFSETQ. The CDR3 runs 13 residues. CDR3 nucleotide sequence: TGCGCCAGCAGCCCCGGGACTGCCAATGAGCAGTTCTTC. Protein product: CASSPGTANEQFF.

This clonotype was detected many times. The rearrangement uses TRBV6-1 and TRBJ1-1; the D is unclear. The CDR3 spans 14 residues. V lost 4 bases and J lost 5, with 14 bases in between. Germline lookup yields CDR1 MNHNS and CDR2 SASEGT. The chain's CDR3 is CASSAEPGLTEAFF. The CDR3 nucleotides read TGTGCCAGCAGTGCAGAGCCGGGTCTGACTGAAGCTTTCTTT.

In this sample, this clonotype turned up a few times. The chain joins TRBV28 to TRBJ1-1; 9 positions agree with TRBD1. Losses at the gene ends were 8 bases for V and 1 base for J; bases not matched to a gene: 20. The CDR3 runs to 19 residues. The germline V gene encodes CDR1 MDHEN and CDR2 SYDVKM. CDR3 amino acids: CASSPPNFRDRAKNTEAFF. CDR3 coding DNA: TGTGCCAGCTCACCCCCGAACTTCCGGGACAGGGCTAAGAACACTGAAGCTTTCTTT.

The V call is TRBV10-1, the J call TRBJ2-2, with D perhaps matching TRBD2 (5 bases). The CDR3 loop spans 13 amino acids. The V end lost 6 bases, the J end lost 2 bases, and 7 bases lay between the germline ends. In germline, CDR1 is WNHNN, CDR2 SYGVQD (reference sequence). The CDR3 region is CASRRTNTGELFF. DNA for the CDR3: TGCGCCAGCAGGCGGACTAACACCGGGGAGCTGTTTTTT.

Regarding this clonotype: Given a much more abundant clone one base away, this may be a read error. The chain couples TRBV30 to TRBJ1-1; D gene uncertain. Germline values: CDR1 GTSNPN, CDR2 SVGIG (reference sequence). V lost 3 bases and J lost 0, with 17 bases in between. This CDR3 contains 16 residues. The CDR3 DNA sequence: TGTGCCTGGAGCGGTGGGCCAGCGAAAATGAACACTGAAGCTTTCTTT. Amino acids: CAWSGGPAKMNTEAFF.

This clonotype was counted at least ten times. The chain employs TRBV28 and TRBJ1-3; D is possibly TRBD1 (5 bases). Trimming left V 7 bases short and J 1 base short, with 14 bases between. Germline-derived CDR1 and CDR2 are MDHEN and SYDVKM. The CDR3 has 15 residues. Here the CDR3 reads CASIKTGNSGNTIYF. The CDR3 nucleotides are TGTGCCAGCATTAAAACAGGAAATTCTGGAAACACCATATATTTT.

This clonotype was seen more than once but under ten times. The CDR3 here is CSTSRTGVGGELFF. The CDR3 bases are TGCAGCACCTCCAGGACAGGGGTAGGCGGGGAGCTGTTTTTT. The chain couples TRBV29-1 to TRBJ2-2, with TRBD1 matching over 9 bases. In germline, CDR1 is SQVTM, CDR2 ANQGSEA. V gave up 8 bases and J gave up 7 bases; unmatched junction bases: 11. This CDR3 is 14 amino acids long.

This clonotype was seen repeatedly, ten times or more. This CDR3 is CASRTGASTDTQYF. CDR3 nucleotides: TGTGCCAGCAGAACCGGCGCTTCGACCGATACGCAGTATTTT. The gene calls are TRBV7-3 and TRBJ2-3; the D is unclear. Germline V gene data show CDR1 as SGHTA and CDR2 as FQGTGA. The CDR3 spans 14 residues. V shed 6 bases and J shed 6 bases, with 16 bases lying between them.

This clonotype was recorded many times. The rearrangement uses TRBV28 and TRBJ2-1; 7 positions match TRBD2. Trimming at V came to 7 bases and at J to 5 bases, leaving 5 bases not matched to a gene. Germline CDR1 is MDHEN and CDR2 is SYDVKM. The CDR3 is 13 residues long. The chain's CDR3 is CASKAGIHNEQFF. The CDR3 DNA follows: TGTGCCAGCAAAGCGGGGATCCACAATGAGCAGTTCTTC. Supplemented by reference TRBV28 and TRBJ2-1, the full variable domain reads DVKVTQSSRYLVKRTGEKVFLECVQDMDHENMFWYRQDPGLGLRLIYFSYDVKMKEKGDIPEGYSVSREKKERFSLILESASTNQTSMYLCASKAGIHNEQFFGPGTRLTVL.

This clonotype was counted at least ten times. This chain links TRBV2 with TRBJ2-6; 7 bases are a match to TRBD1. Looked up from germline, CDR1 is SNHLY and CDR2 is FYNNEI. CDR3 length equals 14 residues. V lost 10 bases to trimming and J lost 1 base; unmatched junction nucleotides: 4. CDR3 region: CATGTDSGANVLTF. In DNA form, the CDR3 reads TGTGCCACTGGGACAGATTCTGGGGCCAACGTCCTGACTTTC. Based on the CDR3 plus reference TRBV2 and TRBJ2-6, the full variable domain is EPEVTQTPSHQVTQMGQEVILRCVPISNHLYFYWYRQILGQKVEFLVSFYNNEISEKSEIFDDQFSVERPDGSNFTLKIRSTKLEDSAMYFCATGTDSGANVLTFGAGSRLTVL.